This TCR beta chain is from a study of breast tumors, draining lymph nodes, adjacent tissues. Whole-study findings and limits: Compared with basal-like, luminal-like tumors shared significantly more repertoire with nontumor tissue. Tumor T cell lymph node origin was a supported hypothesis, not proven. Compared with lymph nodes, tumors were less diverse; compared with nontumor tissue, more. Most tumor T cells seemingly derive from lymph node, then expand in tumor.

Concerning this clonotype itself: What it binds is not known.

Each CDR3 protein is one row after TCRdb ran MiXCR on the multiplex PCR reads. The data hold 200,000 or so distinct CDR3 sequences, with about 32% observed a single time. Axillary draining lymph nodes of breast cancer patients supplied the node samples. The sequence derives from a female donor with breast cancer. Some clones in this sample may be carry-over from other donors' samples. Sequencing was done on a sample of axillary lymph node tissue.

For the CDR3, the DNA is TGTGCCTGGAGGGTTAGTGGCAGAAAGGGGAACACTGAAGCTTTCTTT. Protein: CAWRVSGRKGNTEAFF. The V call is TRBV30, the J call TRBJ1-1; D is unresolved. Trimming cost V 3 bases and J 1 base, with 18 bases left between them. Looked up from germline, CDR1 is GTSNPN and CDR2 is SVGIG (reference sequence). The CDR3 totals 16 residues.